The 21 T cell receptor beta chains presented below share a single source sample, sequenced in a study of CXCR3-negative and CXCR3-positive naive CD8 T cells. UMI-labeled 5' RACE TRB cDNA libraries were prepared from the cells. Each CDR3 protein gets one entry in TCRdb, which reprocessed the 5' RACE reads and gives no DNA. The table gives over 70,000 distinct CDR3 sequences; the top ten clones make up around 1.7% of it. The sample consisted of naive CXCR3- CD8+ T cells from blood. Subset described: CD45RO-CCR7+CD27+CD95- naive CD8+ T cells lacking CXCR3 (TNR3-). Source of these receptors: a human donor in good health. Some clones in this sample may be carry-over from other donors' samples.

The V call is TRBV10-3, the J call TRBJ2-5. CDR1 ENHRY and CDR2 SYGVKD come from the germline V gene. The CDR3 consists of 14 residues. This chain's CDR3 is CAISETDFVETQYF.

The chain couples TRBV11-2 to TRBJ1-6. Germline V gives CDR1 SGHAT, CDR2 FQNNGV. This CDR3 region has 17 residues. CDR3 sequence: CASSSFSEPEDNSPLHF.

The genes are TRBV5-1 and TRBJ2-1; the TCRdb call, TRBD1, lacks DNA for checking. Germline CDR1 is SGHRS and CDR2 is YFSETQ. The CDR3 totals 14 residues. CDR3 protein: CASSRAGTGNEQFF. The variable domain in full, with the rest retrieved from reference TRBV5-1 and TRBJ2-1, is KAGVTQTPRYLIKTRGQQVTLSCSPISGHRSVSWYQQTPGQGLQFLFEYFSETQRNKGNFPGRFSGRQFSNSRSEMNVSTLELGDSALYLCASSRAGTGNEQFFGPGTRLTVL.

J is TRBJ2-7 and V is TRBV29-1. There are 13 residues in the CDR3. Per the germline V gene, CDR1 is SQVTM and CDR2 is ANQGSEA. The CDR3 is CSASDRSSYEQYF.

The chain uses TRBV30 and TRBJ2-3; the TCRdb D gene call, TRBD1, has no DNA to confirm it. The CDR3 extends over 14 amino acids. The germline CDR1 and CDR2 sequences are GTSNPN and SVGIG (reference sequence). CDR3 region: CAWSVPGGTDTQYF.

The rearrangement uses TRBV28 and TRBJ2-1. The CDR3 length is 12 residues. From germline, CDR1 is MDHEN and CDR2 SYDVKM. CDR3 protein: CASSQRYNEQFF.

The J gene is TRBJ2-7, the V gene TRBV5-6. CDR3 length: 15 residues. From germline, CDR1 is SGHDT and CDR2 YYEEEE. The chain's CDR3 is CASSGWMFGDYEQYF. Combining the CDR3 with reference TRBV5-6 and TRBJ2-7 gives the whole variable domain DAGVTQSPTHLIKTRGQQVTLRCSPKSGHDTVSWYQQALGQGPQFIFQYYEEEERQRGNFPDRFSGHQFPNYSSELNVNALLLGDSALYLCASSGWMFGDYEQYFGPGTRLTVT.

The chain uses TRBV7-2 and TRBJ2-7; TCRdb returns TRBD2, unconfirmable since there is no DNA. The CDR3 loop spans 15 amino acids. CDR1 is SGHTA, CDR2 FQGNSA, per germline. The CDR3: CASSLGGGLPYEQYF.

The rearrangement joins TRBV28 to TRBJ2-3; TCRdb outputs TRBD2, but without DNA this stays unchecked. The V gene's germline CDR1 is MDHEN and CDR2 SYDVKM. The CDR3 contains 19 residues. The CDR3 is CASSLPGLAGELSTDTQYF.

CDR3 sequence: CASSPGTDSYEQYF. J is TRBJ2-7 and V is TRBV28; TCRdb proposes TRBD1, but this gene call is untestable without DNA. From germline, CDR1 is MDHEN and CDR2 SYDVKM. The CDR3 has 14 amino acids.

This chain links TRBV7-6 with TRBJ2-3; TCRdb's D gene call, TRBD2, goes unchecked for lack of DNA. Per germline, CDR1 SGHVS and CDR2 FNYEAQ. The CDR3 spans 16 residues. CDR3 sequence: CASSFALAGGLDTQYF.

The rearrangement links TRBV29-1 to TRBJ2-1. Germline CDR1 is SQVTM and CDR2 is ANQGSEA. The CDR3 runs 13 residues. The CDR3 protein is CSVEDPLSNEQFF.

The V call is TRBV4-3, the J call TRBJ2-7. CDR3 length equals 15 residues. Germline-derived CDR1 and CDR2 are LGHNA and YSLEER. CDR3 region: CASSQDRWGPYEQYF.

This chain uses TRBV3-1 with TRBJ2-1; TCRdb indicates TRBD1, and absent DNA this call remains unverified. The CDR3 is 17 amino acids. The V gene's germline CDR1 is LGHDT and CDR2 YNNKEL (reference sequence). The CDR3: CASSPWTGSWSYNEQFF.

This sequence joins TRBV7-2 and TRBJ2-2; the TCRdb call, TRBD1, lacks DNA for checking. The CDR3 has 15 residues. The germline gives CDR1 SGHTA, CDR2 FQGNSA. CDR3 protein: CASSLVGVVTGELFF.

The J gene is TRBJ1-2, the V gene TRBV6-6. The CDR3 is made up of 12 amino acids. The V gene's germline CDR1 is MNHNY and CDR2 SVGAGI (reference sequence). CDR3: CASSYPSGGYTF.

The V and J genes are TRBV28 and TRBJ2-7; the D call of TRBD1 rests on TCRdb alone, since no DNA is present to check it. Germline V gene data show CDR1 as MDHEN and CDR2 as SYDVKM. The CDR3 contains 14 residues. The CDR3 spells CASSFRGVSYEQYF.

The rearrangement links TRBV28 to TRBJ2-1; checking the TCRdb D call of TRBD1 is not possible without DNA. The CDR3 sequence is 19 residues long. Germline CDR1 reads MDHEN; CDR2 reads SYDVKM. CDR3 residues: CASSLLAIGGLGSYNEQFF.

This chain connects TRBV27 to TRBJ2-7; the D call of TRBD1 rests on TCRdb alone, since no DNA is present to check it. The CDR3 has 13 residues. Germline CDR1 MNHEY, CDR2 SMNVEV (reference sequence). CDR3: CASKTLDSYEQYF.

The chain links TRBV9 to TRBJ2-7; checking the TCRdb D call of TRBD2 is not possible without DNA. This CDR3 has 15 residues. Germline V lookup: CDR1 SGDLS, CDR2 YYNGEE. The CDR3 sequence: CASSVEASAFYEQYF.

The V call is TRBV12-3 or TRBV12-4, the J call TRBJ2-7. This CDR3 is built from 12 residues. This chain's CDR3 is CASSPDWFQQYF.